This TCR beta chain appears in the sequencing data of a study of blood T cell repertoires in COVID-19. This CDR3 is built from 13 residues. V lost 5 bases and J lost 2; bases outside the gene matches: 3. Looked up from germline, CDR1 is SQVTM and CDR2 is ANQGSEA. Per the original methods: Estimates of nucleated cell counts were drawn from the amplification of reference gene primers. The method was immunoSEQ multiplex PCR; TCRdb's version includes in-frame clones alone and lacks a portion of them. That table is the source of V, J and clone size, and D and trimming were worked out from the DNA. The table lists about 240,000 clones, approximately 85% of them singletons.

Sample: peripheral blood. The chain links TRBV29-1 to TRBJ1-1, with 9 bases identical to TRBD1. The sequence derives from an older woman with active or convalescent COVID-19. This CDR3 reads CSVRDRANTEAFF. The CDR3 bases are TGCAGCGTTCGGGACAGGGCTAACACTGAAGCTTTCTTT.